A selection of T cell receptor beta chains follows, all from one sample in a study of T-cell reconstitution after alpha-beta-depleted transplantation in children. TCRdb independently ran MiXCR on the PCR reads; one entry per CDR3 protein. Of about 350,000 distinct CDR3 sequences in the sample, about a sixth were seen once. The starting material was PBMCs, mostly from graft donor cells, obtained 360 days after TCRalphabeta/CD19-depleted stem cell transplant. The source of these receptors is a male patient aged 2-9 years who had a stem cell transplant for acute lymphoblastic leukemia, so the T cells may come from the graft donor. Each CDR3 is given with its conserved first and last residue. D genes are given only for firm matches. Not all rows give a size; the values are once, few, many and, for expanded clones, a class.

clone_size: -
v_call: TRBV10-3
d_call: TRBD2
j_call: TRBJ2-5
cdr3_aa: CAMSTSGRGGYETQYF
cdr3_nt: TGTGCCATGAGCACTAGCGGGAGAGGGGGGTATGAGACCCAGTACTTC

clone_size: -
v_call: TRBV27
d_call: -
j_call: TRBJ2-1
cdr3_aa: CASSYGGSEQFF
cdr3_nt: TGTGCCAGCTCTTACGGTGGAAGCGAGCAGTTCTTC

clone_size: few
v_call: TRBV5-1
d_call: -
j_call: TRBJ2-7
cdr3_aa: CASSLTAGSYEQYF
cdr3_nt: TGCGCCAGCAGCTTGACGGCGGGATCCTACGAGCAGTACTTC

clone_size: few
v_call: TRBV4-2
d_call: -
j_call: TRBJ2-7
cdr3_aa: CASSQEGPFSSYEQYF
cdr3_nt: TGTGCCAGCAGCCAAGAGGGACCATTCTCGAGCTACGAGCAGTACTTC

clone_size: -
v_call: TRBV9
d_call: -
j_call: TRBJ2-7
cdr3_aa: CASSSTSGYTYEQYF
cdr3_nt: TGTGCCAGCAGCTCGACCTCTGGCTATACCTACGAGCAGTACTTC

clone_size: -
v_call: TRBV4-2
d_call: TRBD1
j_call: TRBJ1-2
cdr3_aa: CASSQSSQGAYGYTF
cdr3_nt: TGTGCCAGCAGCCAATCCTCTCAGGGGGCCTATGGCTACACCTTC

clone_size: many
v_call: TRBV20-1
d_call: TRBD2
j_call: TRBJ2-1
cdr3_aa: CSARDLELAGVEQFF
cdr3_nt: TGCAGTGCTAGAGATCTGGAACTAGCGGGAGTCGAGCAGTTCTTC

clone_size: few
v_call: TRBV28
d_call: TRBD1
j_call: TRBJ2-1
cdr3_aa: CASSPSTGTGVAYNEQFF
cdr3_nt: TGTGCCAGCAGTCCCTCCACCGGGACAGGGGTAGCCTACAATGAGCAGTTCTTC

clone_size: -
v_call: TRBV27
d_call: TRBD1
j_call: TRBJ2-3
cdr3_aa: CARPGQGTDTQYF
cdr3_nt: TGTGCCAGGCCGGGACAGGGCACAGATACGCAGTATTTT

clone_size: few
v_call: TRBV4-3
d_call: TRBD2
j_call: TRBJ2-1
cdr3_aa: CASSQGTSGRATYNEQFF
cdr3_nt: TGCGCCAGCAGCCAAGGGACTAGCGGGAGGGCCACGTACAATGAGCAGTTCTTC

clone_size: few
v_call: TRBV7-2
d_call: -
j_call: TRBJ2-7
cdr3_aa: CASSLRRDSYEQYF
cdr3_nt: TGTGCCAGCAGCTTAAGGCGGGACTCCTACGAGCAGTACTTC

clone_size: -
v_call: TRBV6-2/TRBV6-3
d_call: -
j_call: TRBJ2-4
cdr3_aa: CASSYFIGSAPRSNIQYF
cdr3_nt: TGTGCCAGCAGTTACTTCATCGGGTCAGCCCCCCGCTCAAACATTCAGTACTTC

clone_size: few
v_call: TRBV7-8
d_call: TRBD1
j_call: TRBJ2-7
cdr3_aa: CASSFPEGGQGTGYEQYF
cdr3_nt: TGTGCCAGCAGTTTTCCGGAGGGGGGACAGGGTACAGGCTACGAGCAGTACTTC

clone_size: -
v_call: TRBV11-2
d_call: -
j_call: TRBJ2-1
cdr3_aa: CASSPQHGVGKTYNEQFF
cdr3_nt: TGTGCCAGCAGCCCACAACATGGGGTGGGGAAAACCTACAATGAGCAGTTCTTC

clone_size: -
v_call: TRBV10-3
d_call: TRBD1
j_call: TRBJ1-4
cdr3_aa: CTISRDRDEKLFF
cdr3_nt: TGTACCATCAGCCGCGACAGGGACGAAAAACTGTTTTTT

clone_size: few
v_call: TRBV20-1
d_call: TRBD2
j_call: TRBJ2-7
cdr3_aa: CSAAGIGGDPTSRTYEQYF
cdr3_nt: TGCAGTGCTGCTGGGATTGGGGGGGACCCGACCTCCCGTACCTACGAGCAGTACTTC